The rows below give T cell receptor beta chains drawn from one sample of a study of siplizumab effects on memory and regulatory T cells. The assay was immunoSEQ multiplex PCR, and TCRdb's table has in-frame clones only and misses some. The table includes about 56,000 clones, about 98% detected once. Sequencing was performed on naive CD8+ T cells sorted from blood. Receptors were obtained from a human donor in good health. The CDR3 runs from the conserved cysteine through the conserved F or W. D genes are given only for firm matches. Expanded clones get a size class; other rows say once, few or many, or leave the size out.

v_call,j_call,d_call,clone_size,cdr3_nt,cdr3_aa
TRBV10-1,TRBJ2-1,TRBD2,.,TGCGCCAGCAGTGATACCCCACTAGCGGACCTCTACAATGAGCAGTTCTTC,CASSDTPLADLYNEQFF
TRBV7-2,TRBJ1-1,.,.,TGTGCCAGCAGCTTAGTCTCGGCAGGTGAAGCTTTCTTT,CASSLVSAGEAFF
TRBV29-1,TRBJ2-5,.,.,TGCAGCGTTGAACCCAACACTCAAGAGACCCAGTACTTC,CSVEPNTQETQYF
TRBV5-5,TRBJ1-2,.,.,TGTGCCAGCAGCTCAACAGGGTTGGCCAACTATGGCTACACCTTC,CASSSTGLANYGYTF
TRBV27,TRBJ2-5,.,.,TGTGCCAGCAGTTTAGGAGGAAGGGCACAAGAGACCCAGTACTTC,CASSLGGRAQETQYF
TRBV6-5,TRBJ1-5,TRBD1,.,TGTGCCAGCAGTTCAGGGGGGAGCAATCAGCCCCAGCATTTT,CASSSGGSNQPQHF
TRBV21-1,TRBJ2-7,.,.,TGTGCCAGCAGCAAAGCTCTCCGGGAGGCCGACTACGAGCAGTACTTC,CASSKALREADYEQYF
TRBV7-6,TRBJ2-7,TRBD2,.,TGTGCCAGCAGCTCAGCCGAGCGGGAGATCCACGAGCAGTACTTC,CASSSAEREIHEQYF
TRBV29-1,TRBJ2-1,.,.,TGCAGCGTTTTCTTTATTTACAATGAGCAGTTCTTC,CSVFFIYNEQFF
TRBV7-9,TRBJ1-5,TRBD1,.,TGTGCCAGCAGCGTCGGGACAGTGAATCAGCCCCAGCATTTT,CASSVGTVNQPQHF
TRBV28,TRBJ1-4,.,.,TGTGCCAGCAGTTTATTGACAGGCCATGAAAAACTGTTTTTT,CASSLLTGHEKLFF
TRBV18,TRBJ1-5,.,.,TGTGCCAGCTCACCAGGACGAAAGGGATTGAGCAATCAGCCCCAGCATTTT,CASSPGRKGLSNQPQHF
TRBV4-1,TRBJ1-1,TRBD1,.,TGCGCCAGCAGCCAAGTCACACTCCGGACAGGAGGGACTGAAGCTTTCTTT,CASSQVTLRTGGTEAFF
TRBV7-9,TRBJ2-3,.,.,TGTGCCAGCAGCTTAGTGCCTAGCGGCACAGATACGCAGTATTTT,CASSLVPSGTDTQYF
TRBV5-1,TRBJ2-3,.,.,TGCGCCAGCAGCTTGTTGAACGAATGGGGCACAGATACGCAGTATTTT,CASSLLNEWGTDTQYF
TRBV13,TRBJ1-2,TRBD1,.,TGTGCCAGCAGCTCCGGTCAGGGGGCGGGCGGCTACACCTTC,CASSSGQGAGGYTF
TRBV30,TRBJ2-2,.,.,TGTGCCTGGAATGACAACACCGGGGAGCTGTTTTTT,CAWNDNTGELFF
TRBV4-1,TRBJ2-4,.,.,TGCGCCAGCAGCCAAGCGTGGGGCAAAAACATTCAGTACTTC,CASSQAWGKNIQYF
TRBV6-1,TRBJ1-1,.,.,TGTGCCAGTATTAAGGACACCTCTCTTGAAGCTTTCTTT,CASIKDTSLEAFF
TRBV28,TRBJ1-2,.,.,TGTGCCAGCAGCTATCGGGCGGACGTCCGTGGCTACACCTTC,CASSYRADVRGYTF
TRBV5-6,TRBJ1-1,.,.,TGTGCCAGCAGCTTGGTGGATATGAACACTGAAGCTTTCTTT,CASSLVDMNTEAFF
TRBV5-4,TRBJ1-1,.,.,TGTGCCAGCAGCTTGGTAAGGGGTTCGGGAACTGAAGCTTTCTTT,CASSLVRGSGTEAFF
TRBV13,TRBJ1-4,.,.,TGTGCCAGCAGCGTACGCTCGACTAATGAAAAACTGTTTTTT,CASSVRSTNEKLFF
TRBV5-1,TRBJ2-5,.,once,TGCGCCAGCAGCCGGGTCGGAAGAGAGAAGAACAGCCGGGAGACCCAGTACTTC,CASSRVGREKNSRETQYF
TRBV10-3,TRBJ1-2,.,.,TGTGCCATCAGTGGTCCCGAGGAAGGCGGCTACACCTTC,CAISGPEEGGYTF
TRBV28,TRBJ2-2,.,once,TGTGCCAGCAGGACAGGCTCCCGGGAGCTGTTTTTT,CASRTGSRELFF
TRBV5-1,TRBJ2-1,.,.,TGCGCCAGCAGCATTGGGACGTCCCCCGAGCAGTTCTTC,CASSIGTSPEQFF
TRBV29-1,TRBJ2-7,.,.,TGCAGCGTTGAAGATCTTCAGGCCGAGCAGTACTTC,CSVEDLQAEQYF
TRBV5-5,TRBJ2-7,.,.,TGTGCCAGCAGCTTGGTTTGGGGCAACTACGAGCAGTACTTC,CASSLVWGNYEQYF
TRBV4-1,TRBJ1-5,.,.,TGCGCCAGCAGCCACCTCGACGGCGCCAATCAGCCCCAGCATTTT,CASSHLDGANQPQHF
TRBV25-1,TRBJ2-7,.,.,TGTGCCAGCAGTAGGTACCGGGACTGGGGTTACGAGCAGTACTTC,CASSRYRDWGYEQYF
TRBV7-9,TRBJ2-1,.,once,TGTGCCAGCAGCTTAGGCTGGGATGAGCAGTTCTTC,CASSLGWDEQFF
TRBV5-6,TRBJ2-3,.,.,TGTGCCAGCAGCTTAATTCTTAATCTTGCTTCTAGCACAGATACGCAGTATTTT,CASSLILNLASSTDTQYF
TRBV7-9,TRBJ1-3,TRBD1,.,TGTGCCAGCAGGGGGACAGGGACTGGAAACACCATATATTTT,CASRGTGTGNTIYF
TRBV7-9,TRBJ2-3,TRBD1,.,TGTGCCAGCAGTTTATCCAGGGGGCTAGGTACGCAGTATTTT,CASSLSRGLGTQYF
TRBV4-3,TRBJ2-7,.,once,TGCGCCAGCAGCCGCGAGGGCCTCTACGAGCAGTACTTC,CASSREGLYEQYF
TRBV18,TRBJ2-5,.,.,TGTGCCAGCTCGCGAGACTTGTACCAAGAGACCCAGTACTTC,CASSRDLYQETQYF
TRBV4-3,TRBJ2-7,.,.,TGCGCCAGCAGCCAAGGGAGCAGGGGTAGTTACGAGCAGTACTTC,CASSQGSRGSYEQYF
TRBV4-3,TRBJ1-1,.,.,TGCGCCAGCAGCCTAGACGTCCAGGCCGTTGAAGCTTTCTTT,CASSLDVQAVEAFF